This T cell receptor beta chain was sequenced in a study of blood T cell repertoires in COVID-19. Whole-study context: Sample material is recorded as cDNA or gDNA derived from T cells, B-cell-depleted T cells, or PBMCs.

V lost 7 bases and J lost 3, with 18 bases in between. CDR3 length: 15 residues. Germline V lookup: CDR1 MDHEN, CDR2 SYDVKM. In the original workflow: Nucleated cell number was recorded as an estimate derived from reference gene primer amplification. The repertoire was sequenced with immunoSEQ multiplex PCR; TCRdb's copy has only in-frame clones and lacks some. V and J calls and clone size are those listed in that table; D and trimming were worked out from the DNA. Of more than 200,000 clones in the sample, more than 85% were seen once. The source material was PBMCs or T cells enriched from blood (not recorded which). The rearrangement links TRBV28 to TRBJ1-1; a possible D gene is TRBD1 (5 bases). This TCR derives from a woman in her twenties or thirties who had recovered from COVID-19. The CDR3 DNA follows: TGTGCCAGCACATCCGCGGGGGGGGAGGACACTGAAGCTTTCTTT. Its translation: CASTSAGGEDTEAFF. The full variable domain, its missing parts supplied by reference TRBV28 and TRBJ1-1, is DVKVTQSSRYLVKRTGEKVFLECVQDMDHENMFWYRQDPGLGLRLIYFSYDVKMKEKGDIPEGYSVSREKKERFSLILESASTNQTSMYLCASTSAGGEDTEAFFGQGTRLTVV.